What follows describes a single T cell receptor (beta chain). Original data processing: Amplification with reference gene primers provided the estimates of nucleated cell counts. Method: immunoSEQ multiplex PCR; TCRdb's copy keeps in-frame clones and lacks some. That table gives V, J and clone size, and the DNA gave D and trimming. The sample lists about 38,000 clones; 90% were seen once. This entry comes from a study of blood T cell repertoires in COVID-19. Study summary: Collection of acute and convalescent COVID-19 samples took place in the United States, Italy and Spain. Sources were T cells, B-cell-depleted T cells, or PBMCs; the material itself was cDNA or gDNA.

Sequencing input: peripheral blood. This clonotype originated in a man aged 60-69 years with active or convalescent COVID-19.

CDR3 region: CASSKPLKLAEGGHYEQYF. CDR3 bases: TGTGCCAGCAGCAAACCGTTGAAACTAGCGGAGGGGGGACACTACGAGCAGTACTTC. This rearrangement joins TRBV21-1 to TRBJ2-7; the table's D call, TRBD2, was not checked against the DNA. TRBV21-1 is recorded as a pseudogene. The length of the CDR3 is 19 residues.